These 23 T cell receptor beta chains were sequenced from one sample in a study of T cell changes during pregnancy in multiple sclerosis. The repertoire was sequenced with immunoSEQ multiplex PCR; TCRdb's copy has only in-frame clones and lacks some. Of almost 50,000 clones listed, roughly nine tenths are singletons. The material sequenced was CD8+ T cells from peripheral blood mononuclear cells, taken after pregnancy. These receptors were obtained from a female donor with multiple sclerosis, enrolled in a pregnancy study.

V gene TRBV11-1 combines with J gene TRBJ2-7; D is ambiguous. CDR1 SGHAT and CDR2 FQDESV come from the germline V gene (reference sequence). The CDR3 runs 13 residues. V lost 2 bases and J lost 2, with 7 bases in between. In nucleotides, the CDR3 is TGTGCCAGCAGCTTACGGTCACCCTACGAGCAGTACTTC. The encoded protein is CASSLRSPYEQYF.

The gene calls are TRBV19 and TRBJ2-3, with 8 bases identical to TRBD2. This CDR3 is 14 amino acids long. Per the germline V gene, CDR1 is LNHDA and CDR2 is SQIVND (reference sequence). V gave up 6 bases and J gave up 3 bases; unmatched junction bases: 5. CDR3 amino acids: CASRLAGGTDTQYF. The CDR3 DNA sequence: TGTGCCAGTAGGCTGGCGGGGGGAACAGATACGCAGTATTTT. The full variable domain, its missing parts supplied by reference TRBV19 and TRBJ2-3, is DGGITQSPKYLFRKEGQNVTLSCEQNLNHDAMYWYRQDPGQGLRLIYYSQIVNDFQKGDIAEGYSVSREKKESFPLTVTSAQKNPTAFYLCASRLAGGTDTQYFGPGTRLTVL.

The rearrangement uses TRBV11-1 and TRBJ1-5, with D possibly TRBD1 on 5 matching bases. Trimming stripped 3 bases from V and 6 bases from J, with 15 bases between. This CDR3 spans 15 amino acids. The germline gives CDR1 SGHAT, CDR2 FQDESV (reference sequence). CDR3 bases: TGTGCCAGCAGCTTGGGGAGGGGTGGGGGTCAGCCCCAGCATTTT. This translates into CASSLGRGGGQPQHF.

This chain joins TRBV7-8 and TRBJ1-1; D remains ambiguous. Germline-derived CDR1 and CDR2 are SGHVS and FQNEAQ. The V gene lost 1 base and the J gene lost 4 bases, with 16 bases spanning the gap. The CDR3 is 16 amino acids. CDR3 nucleotide sequence: TGTGCCAGCAGCTTAGGAGGCGGATCATTCGGCACTGAAGCTTTCTTT. Translating gives CASSLGGGSFGTEAFF.

This clone was counted a single time. The rearrangement links TRBV13 to TRBJ2-1; TRBD1 matches at 8 bases. The CDR3 is 14 amino acids. Germline values: CDR1 PRHDT, CDR2 FYEKMQ (reference sequence). After removal of 4 bases from V and 8 bases from J, the junction contained 7 bases not matched to a gene. The CDR3 spells CASSYYDRGHEQFF. The CDR3 nucleotides read TGTGCCAGCAGCTATTATGACAGGGGACATGAGCAGTTCTTC.

CDR3 region: CASSIDPLARGPWETQYF. For the CDR3, the DNA is TGTGCCAGTAGTATAGATCCGTTAGCGAGGGGGCCTTGGGAGACCCAGTACTTC. The J gene is TRBJ2-5, the V gene TRBV19; the match to TRBD1 covers 7 bases. The germline CDR1 and CDR2 sequences are LNHDA and SQIVND (reference sequence). This CDR3 has 18 amino acids. J gave up 5 bases and V 0 bases, and 15 bases lay outside the gene matches.

The CDR3 sequence: CASSLAHTGYYEQYF. The CDR3 region has the DNA TGTGCCAGCAGCTTAGCGCATACAGGATACTACGAGCAGTACTTC. The rearrangement uses TRBV7-2 and TRBJ2-7; maybe TRBD1 (5 bases). V lost 0 bases, J lost 3 bases, and 12 bases lay in between. This CDR3 contains 15 residues. CDR1 and CDR2 (germline): SGHTA, FQGNSA.

The CDR3 nucleotides read TGTGCCAGCAGTCTTGGACTAGCGGGGTACAATGAGCAGTTCTTC. Protein product: CASSLGLAGYNEQFF. The chain links TRBV6-5 to TRBJ2-1; TRBD2 agrees at 12 bases. With 5 bases clipped from V and 4 bases from J, the junction kept 3 bases outside the gene matches. Germline CDR1 reads MNHEY; CDR2 reads SVGAGI. The CDR3 length is 15 residues.

V usage is TRBV9 and J usage is TRBJ2-1; 10 nucleotides align to TRBD2. Unmatched junction bases numbered 9, after V lost 6 bases and J lost 9 bases. Germline V lookup: CDR1 SGDLS, CDR2 YYNGEE. CDR3 size: 14 residues. CDR3 loop: CASTGQRGGSEQFF. The CDR3 bases are TGTGCCAGCACTGGCCAGCGGGGGGGTTCTGAGCAGTTCTTC. Complete variable domain (other parts from reference TRBV9 and TRBJ2-1): DSGVTQTPKHLITATGQRVTLRCSPRSGDLSVYWYQQSLDQGLQFLIQYYNGEERAKGNILERFSAQQFPDLHSELNLSSLELGDSALYFCASTGQRGGSEQFFGPGTRLTVL.

V is TRBV5-6 and J is TRBJ1-3; unclear D gene. The CDR3 covers 14 residues. The V gene lost 1 base and the J gene lost 0 bases, with 5 bases spanning the gap. The germline V gene encodes CDR1 SGHDT and CDR2 YYEEEE. The CDR3 region has the DNA TGTGCCAGCAGCTTGTTGAGCTCTGGAAACACCATATATTTT. Its translation: CASSLLSSGNTIYF.

The chain is built from TRBV5-6 and TRBJ1-2, with a tentative D call TRBD1 (5 bases). V dropped 5 bases and J dropped 4 bases, with 15 bases sitting between them. The CDR3 runs 14 residues. Germline-derived CDR1 and CDR2 are SGHDT and YYEEEE. In DNA form, the CDR3 reads TGTGCCAGCAGTTGGATATCAGGGTCCTATGGCTACACCTTC. The encoded protein is CASSWISGSYGYTF. The full variable domain, its missing parts supplied by reference TRBV5-6 and TRBJ1-2, is DAGVTQSPTHLIKTRGQQVTLRCSPKSGHDTVSWYQQALGQGPQFIFQYYEEEERQRGNFPDRFSGHQFPNYSSELNVNALLLGDSALYLCASSWISGSYGYTFGSGTRLTVV.

This chain uses TRBV5-1 with TRBJ2-7; TRBD2 aligns across 11 bases. The trim removed 3 bases at V and 7 bases at J, leaving 9 bases unmatched. Germline V CDR1 and CDR2: SGHRS, YFSETQ. The CDR3 has 15 residues. The CDR3 bases are TGCGCCAGCAGCTCGCAGACTAGCGGGGTTTGGGAGCAGTACTTC. This codes for CASSSQTSGVWEQYF. Drawing the rest from reference TRBV5-1 and TRBJ2-7, the complete variable domain is KAGVTQTPRYLIKTRGQQVTLSCSPISGHRSVSWYQQTPGQGLQFLFEYFSETQRNKGNFPGRFSGRQFSNSRSEMNVSTLELGDSALYLCASSSQTSGVWEQYFGPGTRLTVT.

The chain couples TRBV12-5 to TRBJ2-5; possible D gene TRBD1, 6 bases. CDR1 LGHNT and CDR2 FRNRAP come from the germline V gene. V was shortened by 2 bases and J by 5 bases, with 12 bases between the two germline ends. This CDR3 spans 14 amino acids. The CDR3 region is CASGLIRGWETQYF. The CDR3 nucleotides are TGTGCTAGTGGTTTGATCAGGGGCTGGGAGACCCAGTACTTC.

This clone was seen only once. This chain links TRBV10-3 with TRBJ2-1; possible D gene TRBD2, 6 bases. Trimming took off 6 bases at V and 0 bases at J, with 12 bases between the two ends. CDR1 is ENHRY and CDR2 is SYGVKD in the germline V gene. The CDR3 runs to 15 residues. The CDR3 DNA sequence: TGTGCCATCAGGTCGGAGGGGCGCTCCTACAATGAGCAGTTCTTC. Translating gives CAIRSEGRSYNEQFF.

The chain recombines TRBV2 with TRBJ2-5, with D maybe TRBD2 (6 bases). With 0 bases removed from V and 1 base from J, the gap between germline ends came to 9 bases. The V gene's germline CDR1 is SNHLY and CDR2 FYNNEI. CDR3 length: 15 amino acids. The CDR3 DNA is TGTGCCAGCAGTGAAGCGTTAGCGGCCCAAGAGACCCAGTACTTC. Encoded protein: CASSEALAAQETQYF. The entire variable domain, with the rest obtained from reference TRBV2 and TRBJ2-5, is as follows: EPEVTQTPSHQVTQMGQEVILRCVPISNHLYFYWYRQILGQKVEFLVSFYNNEISEKSEIFDDQFSVERPDGSNFTLKIRSTKLEDSAMYFCASSEALAAQETQYFGPGTRLLVL.

The gene calls are TRBV7-2 and TRBJ2-1; 7 bases match TRBD1. Losses at the gene ends were 4 bases for V and 2 bases for J; bases not matched to a gene: 8. The CDR3 sequence is 16 residues long. CDR1 and CDR2 (germline): SGHTA, FQGNSA. The CDR3 bases are TGTGCCAGCAGCTCTTTGACAGGGCCCACCTACAATGAGCAGTTCTTC. Its protein product is CASSSLTGPTYNEQFF.

The V and J genes are TRBV10-3 and TRBJ2-5; TRBD2 matches 13 bases. V lost 3 bases, J lost 3 bases, and 1 base stayed unmatched. The CDR3 contains 15 residues. CDR1 is ENHRY, CDR2 SYGVKD, per germline. DNA of the CDR3: TGTGCCATCAGTGACGGACTAGCGGGGGAAGAGACCCAGTACTTC. Translated: CAISDGLAGEETQYF.

The J gene is TRBJ1-4, the V gene TRBV15; 8 bases line up with TRBD1. Unmatched junction bases numbered 6, after V lost 2 bases and J lost 10 bases. The length of the CDR3 is 14 residues. The germline gives CDR1 LNHNV, CDR2 YYDKDF (reference sequence). In DNA form, the CDR3 reads TGTGCCACCAGCAGAAGGACAGGGCCTGGAAAACTGTTTTTT. This translates into CATSRRTGPGKLFF.

The V and J genes are TRBV27 and TRBJ2-7, with 10 bases aligning to TRBD2. V lost 5 bases, J lost 4 bases, and 11 bases stayed unmatched. The CDR3 has 16 amino acids. Per germline, CDR1 MNHEY and CDR2 SMNVEV (reference sequence). CDR3 DNA: TGTGCCAGCAGTATAACTAGCGGGGAAACGGAATACGAGCAGTACTTC. Amino acid sequence: CASSITSGETEYEQYF.

CDR3 region: CASSLGDSNEQFF. The CDR3, as DNA: TGTGCCAGCAGCTTAGGGGACTCCAATGAGCAGTTCTTC. This chain links TRBV7-9 with TRBJ2-1; perhaps TRBD2 as D (6 bases). The germline V gene encodes CDR1 SEHNR and CDR2 FQNEAQ (reference sequence). Trimming took off 1 base at V and 6 bases at J, with 7 bases between the two ends. CDR3 length equals 13 residues.

This chain connects TRBV5-4 to TRBJ2-7, with 12 bases fitting TRBD2. CDR3 size: 15 residues. J was trimmed by 5 bases and V by 4 bases; bases with no gene match: 7. The germline V gene has CDR1 SGHNT and CDR2 YYREEE (reference sequence). The CDR3 here is CASSRSSGGVDEQYF. Here the CDR3 DNA reads TGTGCCAGCAGCCGTTCTAGCGGGGGGGTAGACGAGCAGTACTTC. The whole variable domain, filled in from reference TRBV5-4 and TRBJ2-7, reads ETGVTQSPTHLIKTRGQQVTLRCSSQSGHNTVSWYQQALGQGPQFIFQYYREEENGRGNFPPRFSGLQFPNYSSELNVNALELDDSALYLCASSRSSGGVDEQYFGPGTRLTVT.

The chain links TRBV5-1 to TRBJ2-1; 12 bases align to TRBD2. With V trimmed by 3 bases and J by 5 bases, 3 bases remained unmatched. CDR3 size: 15 residues. Germline loops: CDR1 SGHRS, CDR2 YFSETQ. CDR3 in amino acids: CASSWTSGEHNEQFF. Written as DNA, the CDR3 is TGCGCCAGCAGCTGGACTAGCGGGGAACACAATGAGCAGTTCTTC.

The V gene is TRBV27, the J gene TRBJ2-3; D gene ambiguous. V lost 3 bases, J lost 2 bases, and 9 bases lay in between. The germline gives CDR1 MNHEY, CDR2 SMNVEV (reference sequence). The CDR3 loop spans 14 amino acids. DNA for the CDR3: TGTGCCAGCAGTTTGTTATTAGCCACAGATACGCAGTATTTT. Translation gives CASSLLLATDTQYF.